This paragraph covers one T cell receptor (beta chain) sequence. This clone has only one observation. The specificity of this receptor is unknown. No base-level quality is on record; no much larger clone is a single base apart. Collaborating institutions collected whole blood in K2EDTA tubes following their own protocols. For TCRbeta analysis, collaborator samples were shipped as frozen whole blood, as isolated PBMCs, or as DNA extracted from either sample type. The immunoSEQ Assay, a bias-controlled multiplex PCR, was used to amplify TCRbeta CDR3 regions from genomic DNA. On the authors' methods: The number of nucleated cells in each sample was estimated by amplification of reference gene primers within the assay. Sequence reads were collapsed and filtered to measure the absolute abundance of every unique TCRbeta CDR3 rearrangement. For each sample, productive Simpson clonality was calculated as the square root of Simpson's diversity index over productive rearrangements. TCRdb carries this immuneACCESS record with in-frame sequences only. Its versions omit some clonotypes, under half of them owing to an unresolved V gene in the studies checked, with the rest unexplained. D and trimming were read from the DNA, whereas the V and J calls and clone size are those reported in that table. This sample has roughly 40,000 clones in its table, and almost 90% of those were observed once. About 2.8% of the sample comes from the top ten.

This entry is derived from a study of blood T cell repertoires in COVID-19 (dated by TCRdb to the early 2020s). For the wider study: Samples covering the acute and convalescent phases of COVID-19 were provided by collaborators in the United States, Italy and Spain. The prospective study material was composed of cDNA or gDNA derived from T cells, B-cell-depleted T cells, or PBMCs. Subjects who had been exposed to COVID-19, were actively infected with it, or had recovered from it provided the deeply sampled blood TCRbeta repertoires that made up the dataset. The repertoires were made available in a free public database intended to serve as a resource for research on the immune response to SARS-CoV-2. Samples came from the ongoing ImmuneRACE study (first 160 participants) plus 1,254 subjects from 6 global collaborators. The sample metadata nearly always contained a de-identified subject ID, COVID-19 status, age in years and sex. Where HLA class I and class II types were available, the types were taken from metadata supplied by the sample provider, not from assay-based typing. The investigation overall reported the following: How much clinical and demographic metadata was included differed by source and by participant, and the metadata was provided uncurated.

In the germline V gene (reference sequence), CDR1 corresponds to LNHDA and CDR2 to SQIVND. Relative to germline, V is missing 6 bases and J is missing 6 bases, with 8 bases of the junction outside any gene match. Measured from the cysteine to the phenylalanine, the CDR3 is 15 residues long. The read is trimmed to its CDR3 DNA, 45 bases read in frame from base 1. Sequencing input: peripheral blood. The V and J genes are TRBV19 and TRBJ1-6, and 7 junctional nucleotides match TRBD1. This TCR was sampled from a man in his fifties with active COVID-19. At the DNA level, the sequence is TGTGCCAGTAGCCGGAACAGGGGAGGTAATTCACCCCTCCACTTT. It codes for CASSRNRGGNSPLHF.